This T cell receptor (beta chain) was recovered during a study of blood T cells in healthy people across ages. Regarding the study as a whole: Whereas aged donors had fewer naive CD4+ cells, long-lived donors had more of them and higher diversity. Researchers judged that diversity estimates from one million T cells fell short of true values.

Extraction of total RNA produced a minimum of 5 micrograms from each sample. CDR1 and CDR2 (germline): SGHTA, FQGNSA. V shed 4 bases and J shed 5 bases, with 12 bases lying between them. This CDR3 has 14 residues. Next came a second PCR, run for about 7 to 11 cycles, which used a sample-barcoded 5' primer along with a J-beta primer mix. MiXCR, applied by TCRdb to the 5' RACE reads, yields one record per CDR3 protein. The table shows fewer than 700,000 distinct CDR3 sequences, with around 41% occurring only once. As for this clonotype: No antigen is known for it.

This chain uses TRBV7-2 with TRBJ1-5; D possibly corresponds to TRBD1 (5 bases). This receptor was obtained from a man older than 75 in good health. Sequenced input: blood. CDR3: CASSSGPNHQPQHF. In DNA form, the CDR3 reads TGTGCCAGCAGCTCAGGGCCTAACCATCAGCCCCAGCATTTT.